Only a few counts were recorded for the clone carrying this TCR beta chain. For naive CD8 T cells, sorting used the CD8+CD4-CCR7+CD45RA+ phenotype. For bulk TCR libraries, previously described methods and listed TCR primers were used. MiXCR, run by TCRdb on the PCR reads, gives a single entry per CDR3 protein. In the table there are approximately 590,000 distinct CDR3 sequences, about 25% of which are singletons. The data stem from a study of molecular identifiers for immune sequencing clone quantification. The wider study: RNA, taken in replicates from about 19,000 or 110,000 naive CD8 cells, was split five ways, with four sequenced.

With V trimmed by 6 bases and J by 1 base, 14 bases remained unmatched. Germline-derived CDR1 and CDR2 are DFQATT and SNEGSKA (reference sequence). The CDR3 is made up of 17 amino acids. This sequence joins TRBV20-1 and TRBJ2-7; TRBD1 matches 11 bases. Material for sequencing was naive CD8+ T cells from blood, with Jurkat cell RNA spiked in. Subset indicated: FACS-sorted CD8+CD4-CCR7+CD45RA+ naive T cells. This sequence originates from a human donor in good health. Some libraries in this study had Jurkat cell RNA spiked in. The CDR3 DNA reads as TGCAGTGCAACCCCGGGACAGGGGGTATCCTTTTCCTACGAGCAGTACTTC. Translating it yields CSATPGQGVSFSYEQYF.